This T cell receptor (beta chain) emerged from a study of cytomegalovirus exposure and HLA in healthy donors. Primers for the PCR totalled 60 Vbeta and 13 Jbeta. TCRdb's table, derived via immunoSEQ multiplex PCR, lists solely in-frame clones and lacks some. The profile shows 100,000 to 150,000 clones, around 72% of them singletons. Points from the study as a whole: The authors enumerated roughly 160 TCR beta chains as linked to cytomegalovirus. The authors later linked a missense DCLRE1C variant to TCR beta V- and J-gene trimming. Reportedly, cytomegalovirus status was diagnosed with high sensitivity and specificity.

This CDR3 region has 18 residues. V lost 3 bases, J lost 0 bases, and 18 bases lay in between. CDR1 MDHEN and CDR2 SYDVKM come from the germline V gene. Points on this clone: Its target is unknown.

The sequencing input was PBMCs. This TCR was sampled from a man younger than 40 in good health and CMV-seronegative. This chain connects TRBV28 to TRBJ1-5; no clear D. The CDR3 is CASSLRVSPIYSNQPQHF. CDR3 sequence (DNA): TGTGCCAGCAGTTTGAGGGTGTCACCGATTTATAGCAATCAGCCCCAGCATTTT.